The T cell receptor beta chain described here comes from a study of blood T cell repertoires in COVID-19. Across the study: Researchers got acute and convalescent COVID-19 samples from the United States, Italy and Spain. T cells, B-cell-depleted T cells, or PBMCs supplied cDNA or gDNA.

With 1 base removed from V and 6 bases from J, the gap between germline ends came to 16 bases. The length of the CDR3 is 15 residues. Germline-derived CDR1 and CDR2 are LGHDT and YNNKEL (reference sequence). Donors were grouped by their self-reported clinical history. Methods used by the authors: Estimation of nucleated cell counts relied on the amplification of reference gene primers. Profiled with immunoSEQ multiplex PCR; TCRdb holds only in-frame clones, not every one. Clone size and the V and J calls come from that table; the DNA yielded D and trimming. Found here are hundreds of thousands of clones, over 75% of them singletons; the top ten hold more than 0.95%.

The sequencing sample was made of PBMCs or T cells enriched from blood (not recorded which). The sequence derives from a man younger than 40 who had recovered from COVID-19. The gene calls are TRBV3-1 (or the pseudogene TRBV3-2) and TRBJ2-7; D might be TRBD1 (5 bases). CDR3 DNA: TGTGCCAGCAGCCAAGTGGGGCAGGGTTTAGGCGAGCAGTACTTC. Amino acids: CASSQVGQGLGEQYF.